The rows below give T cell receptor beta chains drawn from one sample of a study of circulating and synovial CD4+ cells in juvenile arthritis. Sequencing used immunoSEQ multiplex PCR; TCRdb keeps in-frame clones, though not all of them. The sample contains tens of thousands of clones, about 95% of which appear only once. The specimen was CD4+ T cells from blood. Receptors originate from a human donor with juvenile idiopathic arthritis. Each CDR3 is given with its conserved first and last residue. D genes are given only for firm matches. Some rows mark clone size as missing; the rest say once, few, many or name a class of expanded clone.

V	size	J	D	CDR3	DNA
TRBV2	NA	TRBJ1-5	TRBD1	CASRYRQGAGWGNQPQHF	TGTGCCAGCAGGTACAGACAGGGGGCAGGTTGGGGCAATCAGCCCCAGCATTTT
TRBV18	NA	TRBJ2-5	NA	CASSPPLPGETQYF	TGTGCCAGCTCACCACCGTTGCCCGGAGAGACCCAGTACTTC
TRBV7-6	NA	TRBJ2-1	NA	CASSRYYNEQFF	TGTGCCAGCAGTCGTTATTACAATGAGCAGTTCTTC
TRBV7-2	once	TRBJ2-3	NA	CASSLGDTYTDTQYF	TGTGCCAGCAGCTTAGGGGACACTTACACAGATACGCAGTATTTT
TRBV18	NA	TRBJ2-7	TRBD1	CASSPGTGGLFEYEQYF	TGTGCCAGCTCACCAGGGACAGGGGGTCTTTTTGAATACGAGCAGTACTTC
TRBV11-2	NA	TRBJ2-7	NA	CASREPRSSESSYEQYF	TGTGCCAGCAGAGAACCCCGATCTAGCGAGAGCTCCTACGAGCAGTACTTC
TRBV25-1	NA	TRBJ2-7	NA	CASSDSQFDEQYF	TGTGCCAGCAGTGATTCACAGTTCGACGAGCAGTACTTC
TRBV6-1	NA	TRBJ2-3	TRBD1	CASRQGTKRTDTQYF	TGTGCCAGCCGACAGGGGACAAAACGCACAGATACGCAGTATTTT
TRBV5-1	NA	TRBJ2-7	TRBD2	CASSQPGTSSVEQYF	TGCGCCAGCAGCCAACCCGGGACTAGCAGCGTCGAGCAGTACTTC
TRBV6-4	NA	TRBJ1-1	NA	CASSLEVDTEAFF	TGTGCCAGCAGTTTAGAAGTGGACACTGAAGCTTTCTTT
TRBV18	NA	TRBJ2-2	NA	CASSPGQRRATGELFF	TGTGCCAGCTCACCCGGACAGCGCCGGGCCACCGGGGAGCTGTTTTTT
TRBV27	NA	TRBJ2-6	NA	CASSSWQTGANVLTF	TGTGCCAGCAGTTCTTGGCAGACTGGGGCCAACGTCCTGACTTTC
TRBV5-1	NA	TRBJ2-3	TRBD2	CASSTGLAGITDTQYF	TGCGCCAGCAGCACGGGACTAGCGGGAATCACAGATACGCAGTATTTT
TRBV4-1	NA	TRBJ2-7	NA	CASSARVFSYEQYF	TGCGCCAGCAGCGCCAGGGTTTTCTCCTACGAGCAGTACTTC
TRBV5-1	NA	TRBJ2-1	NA	CASSLGARGRSYNEQFF	TGCGCCAGCAGCTTGGGGGCGCGGGGTCGCTCCTACAATGAGCAGTTCTTC
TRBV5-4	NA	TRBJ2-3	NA	CASSLDSGTDTQYF	TGTGCCAGCAGCTTGGATAGCGGCACAGATACGCAGTATTTT
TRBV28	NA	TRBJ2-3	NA	CASSLRFTDTQYF	TGTGCCAGCAGTTTACGTTTCACAGATACGCAGTATTTT
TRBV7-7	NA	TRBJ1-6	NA	CASINRAGPYNSPLHF	TGTGCCAGCATCAACAGAGCGGGGCCCTATAATTCACCCCTCCACTTT
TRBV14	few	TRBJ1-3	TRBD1	CASSQRTGAGNTIYF	TGTGCCAGCAGCCAACGGACAGGGGCTGGAAACACCATATATTTT
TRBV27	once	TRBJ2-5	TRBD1	CASSRDRNQETQYF	TGTGCCAGCAGTCGGGACAGAAACCAAGAGACCCAGTACTTC
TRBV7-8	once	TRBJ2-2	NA	CASSLASRVLTGELFF	TGTGCCAGCAGCTTAGCGTCCCGGGTATTGACCGGGGAGCTGTTTTTT
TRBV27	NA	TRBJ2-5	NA	CASSLLYQETQYF	TGTGCCAGCAGCCTACTGTACCAAGAGACCCAGTACTTC
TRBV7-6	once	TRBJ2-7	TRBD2	CASSLTSGERYEQYF	TGTGCCAGCAGCTTAACAAGCGGGGAACGCTACGAGCAGTACTTC
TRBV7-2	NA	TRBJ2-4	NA	CASSLGYSNIQYF	TGTGCCAGCAGCTTAGGTTACAGTAACATTCAGTACTTC
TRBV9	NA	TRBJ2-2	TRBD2	CASSAQGKTSVNTGELFF	TGTGCCAGCAGCGCCCAAGGAAAAACTAGCGTGAACACCGGGGAGCTGTTTTTT
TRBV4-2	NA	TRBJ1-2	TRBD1	CASSQGGQGKGYTF	TGTGCCAGCAGCCAAGGGGGACAGGGAAAGGGCTACACCTTC
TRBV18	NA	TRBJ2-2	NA	CASSPLVTSNTGELFF	TGTGCCAGCTCACCGCTGGTTACATCGAACACCGGGGAGCTGTTTTTT
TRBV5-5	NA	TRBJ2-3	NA	CASSFRTSTDTQYF	TGTGCCAGCAGCTTCCGGACAAGCACAGATACGCAGTATTTT
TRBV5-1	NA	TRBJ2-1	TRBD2	CASSLQRELEQFF	TGCGCCAGCAGCCTTCAGCGGGAGCTTGAGCAGTTCTTC
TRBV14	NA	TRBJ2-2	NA	CASSQLTGQGTGELFF	TGTGCCAGCAGCCAACTGACAGGCCAGGGCACCGGGGAGCTGTTTTTT
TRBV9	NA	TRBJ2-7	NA	CASSVTSGYEQYF	TGTGCCAGCAGCGTAACCAGCGGCTACGAGCAGTACTTC
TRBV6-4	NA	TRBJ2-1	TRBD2	CASSSTGLAGEQFF	TGTGCCAGCAGTTCCACCGGACTAGCTGGAGAGCAGTTCTTC
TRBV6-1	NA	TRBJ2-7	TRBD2	CASSRGLAGGYEQYF	TGTGCCAGCAGTAGGGGACTAGCGGGGGGGTACGAGCAGTACTTC
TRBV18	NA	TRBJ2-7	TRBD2	CASSDFSGTAEGEQYF	TGTGCCAGCTCAGACTTTAGCGGGACCGCGGAGGGCGAGCAGTACTTC
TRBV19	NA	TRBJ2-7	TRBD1	CASSIEGGPGQYF	TGTGCCAGTAGTATAGAAGGGGGCCCCGGGCAGTACTTC
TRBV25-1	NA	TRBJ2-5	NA	CASSESGPRETQYF	TGTGCCAGCAGCGAATCAGGGCCGCGGGAGACCCAGTACTTC
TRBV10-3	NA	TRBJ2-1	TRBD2	CAIRSGNGWNEQFF	TGTGCCATCAGGAGCGGGAACGGATGGAATGAGCAGTTCTTC
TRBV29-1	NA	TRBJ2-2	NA	CSVTPGQGRNTGELFF	TGCAGCGTTACCCCGGGGCAGGGGCGCAACACCGGGGAGCTGTTTTTT
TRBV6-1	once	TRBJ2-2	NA	CASSETVTNTGELFF	TGTGCCAGCAGTGAGACAGTAACGAACACCGGGGAGCTGTTTTTT
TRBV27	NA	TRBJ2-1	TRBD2	CASSFGLAGGKFF	TGTGCCAGCAGTTTTGGGCTAGCGGGAGGAAAGTTCTTC
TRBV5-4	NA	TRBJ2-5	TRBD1	CASSPDRVGQETQYF	TGTGCCAGCAGCCCGGACAGGGTGGGCCAAGAGACCCAGTACTTC
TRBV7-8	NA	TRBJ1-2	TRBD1	CASSPGQTNHYGYTF	TGTGCCAGCAGCCCGGGACAGACTAATCACTATGGCTACACCTTC
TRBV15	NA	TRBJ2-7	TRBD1	CATSRDGTGSRYEQYF	TGTGCCACCAGCAGAGATGGGACAGGGAGTAGGTACGAGCAGTACTTC
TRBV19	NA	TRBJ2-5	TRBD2	CASGTPTSGSGTQYF	TGTGCCAGTGGGACCCCCACTAGCGGGTCCGGGACCCAGTACTTC
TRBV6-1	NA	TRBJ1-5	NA	CASNEGGNQPQHF	TGTGCCAGCAACGAGGGAGGCAATCAGCCCCAGCATTTT
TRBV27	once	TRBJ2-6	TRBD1	CASRLQGNGANVLTF	TGTGCCAGCAGGCTACAGGGGAACGGGGCCAACGTCCTGACTTTC
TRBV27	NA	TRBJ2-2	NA	CASILYWSGSWNTGELFF	TGTGCCAGCATTTTATACTGGAGTGGAAGCTGGAACACCGGGGAGCTGTTTTTT
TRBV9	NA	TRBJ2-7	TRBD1	CASSVAPGQSAYEQYF	TGTGCCAGCAGCGTAGCCCCGGGACAGTCGGCCTACGAGCAGTACTTC
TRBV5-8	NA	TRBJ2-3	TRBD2	CASSLRREVRTDTQYF	TGTGCCAGCAGCTTGCGGCGGGAGGTCCGCACAGATACGCAGTATTTT
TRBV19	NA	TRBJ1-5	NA	CASSPSGGRTNQPQHF	TGTGCCAGTAGTCCCTCGGGGGGGAGGACTAATCAGCCCCAGCATTTT
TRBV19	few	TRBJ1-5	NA	CASNSVDQPQHF	TGTGCCAGTAATTCGGTGGATCAGCCCCAGCATTTT
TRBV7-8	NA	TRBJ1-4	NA	CASSFGQITNEKLFF	TGTGCCAGCAGCTTCGGACAGATAACTAATGAAAAACTGTTTTTT